These T cell receptor beta chains were read from a single sample in a study of blood T cells in healthy people across ages. One entry per CDR3 protein, called by TCRdb with MiXCR from the 5' RACE reads. The data hold some 560,000 distinct CDR3 sequences, with roughly a quarter observed a single time. These data were also reused for a study on T cells of mothers and their children.

The sequenced sample consisted of blood. All receptors come from a boy between 2 and 10 years old in good health. CDR3s include the opening cysteine and the closing phenylalanine or tryptophan. A D gene is named only where the DNA matches it firmly. Clone size is given for some rows only: seen once, a few or many times, or a class if the clone is expanded.

TRBJ2-2 TRBD1 many TRBV27 TGTGCCAGCAGTTTAATCGGACAGGGGAACGGGGAGCTGTTTTTT CASSLIGQGNGELFF
TRBJ2-3 NA few TRBV20-1 TGCAGTGCCACCCCCTCTAGCAGGCCCACAGATACGCAGTATTTT CSATPSSRPTDTQYF
TRBJ2-7 TRBD2 NA TRBV20-1 TGCAGTGCTAGCCCAGGACTAGCTCTCCCCTACGAGCAGTACTTC CSASPGLALPYEQYF
TRBJ2-7 TRBD1 few TRBV29-1 TGCAGCGTTGAAGAAGGGGCAGGGGGCGATCAGTACTTC CSVEEGAGGDQYF
TRBJ2-4 NA NA TRBV6-5 TGTGCCAGCAGTTCCTCGGACATCAACATTCAGTACTTC CASSSSDINIQYF
TRBJ2-3 NA NA TRBV5-1 TGCGCCAGCAGCCGACTCCGACAGGATGCCAGCACAGATACGCAGTATTTT CASSRLRQDASTDTQYF
TRBJ2-7 TRBD2 NA TRBV7-9 TGTGCCAGCAGCTTAGCAATCCGGGGGGAAAGGCGGTACGAGCAGTACTTC CASSLAIRGERRYEQYF
TRBJ2-3 NA few TRBV12-5 TGTGCTAGTGGTTTATGTCAGGCCGGCACAGATACGCAGTATTTT CASGLCQAGTDTQYF
TRBJ2-5 TRBD2 once TRBV7-2 TGTGCCAGCAGCTTAGTAGCGGCTAGCGGGAGGCGAGAGACCCAGTACTTC CASSLVAASGRRETQYF
TRBJ2-1 NA few TRBV6-5 TGTGCCAGCAGAGAGGACTTGAGCTCCTACAATGAGCAGTTCTTC CASREDLSSYNEQFF
TRBJ2-7 NA NA TRBV29-1 TGCAGCGTTGTTCCGGATGGTGCCACCTACGAGCAGTACTTC CSVVPDGATYEQYF
TRBJ2-7 NA few TRBV9 TGTGCCAGCAGCGTTGGGGAGAGCTCCTACGAGCAGTACTTC CASSVGESSYEQYF
TRBJ1-2 NA NA TRBV20-1 TGCAGTGCTAGATTTCCCCTCGGCACCTACTATGGCTACACCTTC CSARFPLGTYYGYTF
TRBJ2-5 TRBD1 few TRBV7-9 TGTGCCAGCAGCTTAGCAACCGGGACAGGGATAAAGACCCAGTACTTC CASSLATGTGIKTQYF
TRBJ2-5 NA few TRBV28 TGTGCCAGCAGTTTAGCACAGGGAGGGGTCGAGACCCAGTACTTC CASSLAQGGVETQYF
TRBJ2-1 TRBD2 NA TRBV3-1 TGTGCCAGCAGCCGGACTAGCGACAATGAGCAGTTCTTC CASSRTSDNEQFF
TRBJ2-3 TRBD2 NA TRBV12-3/TRBV12-4 TGTGCCAGCACTAGGACTAGCGGGAGCACAGATACGCAGTATTTT CASTRTSGSTDTQYF
TRBJ2-4 TRBD1 NA TRBV6-1 TGTGCCAGCAGCTCACAGGGGGCCCAAAACATTCAGTACTTC CASSSQGAQNIQYF
TRBJ2-1 TRBD1 NA TRBV6-6 TGTGCCAGCAGTCTACGAGGGACAGGAGGCGATGAGCAGTTCTTC CASSLRGTGGDEQFF
TRBJ2-7 NA NA TRBV7-2 TGTGCCAGCAGCTCCGGGCAGTTAGGGGCCTACGAGCAGTACTTC CASSSGQLGAYEQYF
TRBJ2-5 NA NA TRBV5-1 TGCGCCAGCAGCTTGGAGGGCACCGGTGGAGAGACCCAGTACTTC CASSLEGTGGETQYF
TRBJ1-5 TRBD1 NA TRBV7-9 TGTGCCAGCAGCTCGGGACAGGGACTGCAGCCCCAGCATTTT CASSSGQGLQPQHF
TRBJ2-6 TRBD2 few TRBV7-3 TGTGCCAGCAGCTTATCTAGCGGGGGAAACGTGCGGGGGGCCAACGTCCTGACTTTC CASSLSSGGNVRGANVLTF
TRBJ2-3 TRBD2 NA TRBV20-1 TGCAGTGCCGGAATGGAGACTAGCGCGCTCACTGCTACGCAGTATTTT CSAGMETSALTATQYF
TRBJ2-5 NA many TRBV3-1 TGTGCCAGCAGCCAAAGGCGACAGTCCCAAGAGACCCAGTACTTC CASSQRRQSQETQYF
TRBJ1-5 NA NA TRBV7-9 TGTGCCAGCACCCGGGGGGATCAATCGTCCCCCCAGCATTTT CASTRGDQSSPQHF
TRBJ2-2 NA few TRBV7-3 TGTGCCAGCAGCAGGGATATCGGGGAGCTGTTTTTT CASSRDIGELFF
TRBJ2-7 NA few TRBV28 TGTGCCAGCAGGCGGGCGACAGGTACCCTCTACGAGCAGTACTTC CASRRATGTLYEQYF
TRBJ2-7 TRBD1 few TRBV5-4 TGTGCCAGCAGCTTGAGAGGGACAGTTCCCTACGAGCAGTACTTC CASSLRGTVPYEQYF
TRBJ2-4 NA few TRBV7-2 TGTGCCAGCAGCTTAGGGGGGGCGGGAGCAGCCAAAAACATTCAGTACTTC CASSLGGAGAAKNIQYF
TRBJ1-1 NA few TRBV7-2 TGTGCCAGCAGCTTTTTGGGCTCCCTGAACACTGAAGCTTTCTTT CASSFLGSLNTEAFF
TRBJ1-5 NA few TRBV30 TGTGCCTGGAGTGTGCCCGGGGTTGGAAATCAGCCCCAGCATTTT CAWSVPGVGNQPQHF
TRBJ2-2 NA NA TRBV12-3/TRBV12-4 TGTGCCAGCAGTTTAGCGCTGCGACTGAACACCGGGGAGCTGTTTTTT CASSLALRLNTGELFF
TRBJ2-3 TRBD2 few TRBV9 TGTGCCAGCAGCGTCAGGACTAGCGGGGGTGATACGCAGTATTTT CASSVRTSGGDTQYF
TRBJ1-2 NA NA TRBV10-3 TGTGCCATCAGTGGCCCTCCGGTCTATGGCTACACCTTC CAISGPPVYGYTF
TRBJ2-7 TRBD2 NA TRBV20-1 TGCAGTGCTAGAGCGGCTAGCGGGAGTCAGGGGACAAACTTC CSARAASGSQGTNF
TRBJ2-3 NA NA TRBV24-1 TGTGCCACCAGTGGGACAGCCGTAACAGATACGCAGTATTTT CATSGTAVTDTQYF
TRBJ2-7 NA few TRBV12-3/TRBV12-4 TGTGCCAGCAGCCGTCGAACCGGGGGACGGACCTACGAGCAGTACTTC CASSRRTGGRTYEQYF
TRBJ2-5 NA few TRBV15 TGTGCCACCAGCAGAGAGTCACCCCAAGAGACCCAGTACTTC CATSRESPQETQYF
TRBJ2-1 NA NA TRBV5-1 TGCGCCAGCAGCGTCAGGTCCAACAATGAGCAGTTCTTC CASSVRSNNEQFF
TRBJ2-5 NA NA TRBV12-3/TRBV12-4 TGTGCCAGCAGCTCAGTGGGCGCCGAGGGGACCCAGTACTTC CASSSVGAEGTQYF
TRBJ2-1 TRBD2 once TRBV2 TGTGCCAGCAGTAGAGCGGGGGATCTTTCCTACAATGAGCAGTTCTTC CASSRAGDLSYNEQFF
TRBJ2-7 TRBD1 NA TRBV7-8 TGTGCCAGCAGCTTCACCGGGACAGGGGGTAACGAGCAGTACTTC CASSFTGTGGNEQYF
TRBJ2-7 NA few TRBV4-3 TGCGCCAGCAGCCAAAACCAACGAATAGCCCGTGGATACGAGCAGTACTTC CASSQNQRIARGYEQYF
TRBJ1-3 TRBD1 NA TRBV20-1 TGCAGTGCTGGGCGGACAGGCTCTGGAAACACCATATATTTT CSAGRTGSGNTIYF
TRBJ1-2 NA NA TRBV5-1 TGCGCCAGCAGCCCCGGACGGGAGAACTACACCTTC CASSPGRENYTF
TRBJ1-5 TRBD1 NA TRBV6-1 TGTGCCAGCAGTGCCACATTAGGACAGGGGGCAGGTCAGCCCCAGCATTTT CASSATLGQGAGQPQHF
TRBJ2-1 NA few TRBV9 TGTGCCAGCAGTCCACCTGACTGGGGCGACTCTCCCGCAAACAATGAGCAGTTCTTC CASSPPDWGDSPANNEQFF
TRBJ2-6 NA few TRBV9 TGTGCCAGCAGCCCCTCCATGCAGGGGGCCAACGTCCTGACTTTC CASSPSMQGANVLTF
TRBJ1-2 NA NA TRBV18 TGTGCCAGCTCAATCAGACCAGAGATCTATGGCTACACCTTC CASSIRPEIYGYTF
TRBJ2-7 TRBD1 few TRBV10-3 TGTGCCATCGGGGCAGGGGGCATCTACGAGCAGTACTTC CAIGAGGIYEQYF
TRBJ2-7 NA few TRBV7-2 TGTGCCAGCCAGACTCGCTACGAGCAGTACTTC CASQTRYEQYF
TRBJ2-3 NA NA TRBV12-3/TRBV12-4 TGTGCCAGCAGGTACACAGATACGCAGTATTTT CASRYTDTQYF
TRBJ2-7 NA NA TRBV12-3/TRBV12-4 TGTGCCAGCAGTTCGTGGGAGCCTGTTAGCGAGCAGTACTTC CASSSWEPVSEQYF
TRBJ2-2 TRBD2 NA TRBV10-3 TGTGCCATCGGGTACACCGGGACTAGCGCCGGGGAGCTGTTTTTT CAIGYTGTSAGELFF
TRBJ2-1 TRBD1 NA TRBV28 TGTGCCAGCAGTTTTGGGACAGGGGGAGTTAGGAGGATGAATGAGCAGTTCTTC CASSFGTGGVRRMNEQFF
TRBJ2-7 NA few TRBV20-1 TGCAGTGCTAGAGCCCGAGGGGCTAACGGGGTCTCCTTGTCCTACGAGCAGTACTTC CSARARGANGVSLSYEQYF
TRBJ2-1 NA NA TRBV20-1 TGCAGTGCTTACCAGGGAGGTGGCCCCGCAAAGCAGTTCTTC CSAYQGGGPAKQFF
TRBJ1-4 NA few TRBV7-9 TGTGCCAGCAGCTTATTAACAGGTTCTAATGAAAAACTGTTTTTT CASSLLTGSNEKLFF